One and the same sample provided the 28 T cell receptor beta chains below, sequenced in a study of cytomegalovirus exposure and HLA in healthy donors. This PCR relied on a set of 60 Vbeta primers and 13 Jbeta primers. TCRdb keeps only in-frame clones here, not all; method: immunoSEQ multiplex PCR. The sample lists approximately 120,000 clones; over 70% were seen once. The sequencing sample was made of PBMCs. Receptors were obtained from a woman aged 45 to 65 in good health and CMV-seronegative.

This clone was counted between two and nine times. V and J are TRBV7-6 and TRBJ2-7; tentative D call: TRBD1 (7 bases). This CDR3 is 14 amino acids long. Germline-derived CDR1 and CDR2 are SGHVS and FNYEAQ. Trimming left V 5 bases short and J 6 bases short, with 17 bases between. The CDR3: CASSAGQREREQYF. The CDR3 region has the DNA TGTGCCAGCAGCGCGGGACAGAGAGAGCGCGAGCAGTACTTC.

Turning to this clone: One end of the junction does not line up with germline, which may come from a read error. The V call is TRBV7-9, the J call TRBJ1-1; D is unresolved. CDR1 is SEHNR, CDR2 FQNEAQ, per germline (reference sequence). This CDR3 has 13 residues. The CDR3 bases are TGTTCCAGCAGCTTTAACGGGGACACTGAAGCTTTCTTT. Translation gives CSSSFNGDTEAFF.

This chain joins TRBV6-5 and TRBJ2-2; 9 bases fit TRBD1. CDR3 size: 15 residues. Germline lookup yields CDR1 MNHEY and CDR2 SVGAGI. J lost 3 bases, V lost 4 bases, and 3 bases had no gene match. In DNA, the CDR3 is TGTGCCAGCAGTTGGACAGGGGTGGACACCGGGGAGCTGTTTTTT. Protein: CASSWTGVDTGELFF.

The chain employs TRBV28 and TRBJ1-4; the match to TRBD1 covers 7 bases. The CDR3 has 16 residues. In germline, CDR1 is MDHEN, CDR2 SYDVKM. The V segment lost 2 bases and the J segment 9 bases; nucleotides outside the gene matches: 12. The CDR3 coding sequence is TGTGCCAGCAGTTTACCATCGACAGGGTGGGAACAAAAACTGTTTTTT. Translating it yields CASSLPSTGWEQKLFF.

Only one count was recorded for this clone. This chain joins TRBV4-3 and TRBJ2-1; 8 bases agree with TRBD2. The germline CDR1 and CDR2 sequences are LGHNA and YSLEER. This CDR3 has 16 residues. With V trimmed by 4 bases and J by 6 bases, 11 bases remained unmatched. CDR3 nucleotide sequence: TGCGCCAGCAGCCGGGACTGGCGGGAGGATCGCAATGAGCAGTTCTTC. Translating it yields CASSRDWREDRNEQFF.

This chain connects TRBV5-1 to TRBJ2-7; unclear D gene. Germline V CDR1 and CDR2: SGHRS, YFSETQ. V shed 2 bases and J shed 0 bases, with 3 bases lying between them. This CDR3 spans 12 amino acids. The CDR3 loop reads CASSFNSYEQYF. The CDR3 region has the DNA TGCGCCAGCAGCTTTAACTCCTACGAGCAGTACTTC.

V gene TRBV5-1 combines with J gene TRBJ2-2, with D perhaps TRBD1 (5 bases). CDR1 is SGHRS and CDR2 is YFSETQ in the germline V gene. Trimming took off 5 bases at V and 0 bases at J, with 11 bases between the two ends. The CDR3 totals 15 residues. CDR3 amino acids: CASRPDTSNTGELFF. The CDR3 nucleotides are TGCGCCAGCAGACCGGACACTTCGAACACCGGGGAGCTGTTTTTT.

The chain combines TRBV6-5 with TRBJ2-3, with D perhaps TRBD2 (5 bases). CDR1 MNHEY and CDR2 SVGAGI come from the germline V gene. V lost 6 bases and J lost 3, with 10 bases in between. This CDR3 has 13 residues. CDR3 sequence (DNA): TGTGCCAGCAGGAGACTACAGACAGATACGCAGTATTTT. Amino acids: CASRRLQTDTQYF.

The V call is TRBV14, the J call TRBJ2-2, with TRBD1 as a possible D gene (5 bases). The germline CDR1 and CDR2 sequences are SGHDN and FVKESK. The CDR3 extends over 14 amino acids. The V end was cut by 4 bases, the J end by 2 bases, with 8 bases between. The CDR3 protein is CASSLTGNTGELFF. The CDR3 region has the DNA TGTGCCAGCAGCCTAACAGGAAACACCGGGGAGCTGTTTTTT.

This chain joins TRBV6-1 and TRBJ2-3, with TRBD1 identical over 12 bases. The CDR3 is made up of 16 amino acids. The germline V gene encodes CDR1 MNHNS and CDR2 SASEGT. V lost 1 base to trimming and J lost 5 bases; unmatched junction nucleotides: 4. CDR3 loop: CASSEGGQGARDTQYF. CDR3 DNA: TGTGCCAGCAGTGAAGGGGGACAGGGGGCGCGAGATACGCAGTATTTT.

V gene TRBV19 combines with J gene TRBJ1-2; 7 bases are a match to TRBD1. The V gene's germline CDR1 is LNHDA and CDR2 SQIVND (reference sequence). V dropped 4 bases and J dropped 8; count of bases not matched to a gene: 7. The CDR3 totals 13 residues. In nucleotides, the CDR3 is TGTGCCAGTAGTAGTCTCGACAGGGACGGCTACACCTTC. Its protein is CASSSLDRDGYTF. Variable domain in full (rest from reference TRBV19 and TRBJ1-2): DGGITQSPKYLFRKEGQNVTLSCEQNLNHDAMYWYRQDPGQGLRLIYYSQIVNDFQKGDIAEGYSVSREKKESFPLTVTSAQKNPTAFYLCASSSLDRDGYTFGSGTRLTVV.

This clone was observed once. This chain links TRBV5-6 with TRBJ2-1, with D tentatively TRBD2 (5 bases). CDR1 and CDR2 (germline): SGHDT, YYEEEE. This CDR3 contains 17 residues. V lost 3 bases, J lost 6 bases, and 22 bases lay in between. CDR3 DNA sequence: TGTGCCAGCAGCTCCTTTGGGCAAACCCCCGAGGGCAATGAGCAGTTCTTC. It codes for CASSSFGQTPEGNEQFF.

The chain employs TRBV28 and TRBJ2-1; possibly TRBD1 for D (6 bases). Between the trimmed V and J ends, which lost 6 bases and 10 bases, there was a span of 13 bases. CDR1 and CDR2 (germline): MDHEN, SYDVKM. This CDR3 spans 12 amino acids. CDR3 residues: CASSRTVSEQFF. The DNA of the CDR3 is TGTGCCAGCAGCCGGACAGTCTCCGAGCAGTTCTTC.

The J gene is TRBJ1-2, the V gene TRBV5-1; TRBD1 agrees at 8 bases. This CDR3 is built from 15 residues. Germline V gene data show CDR1 as SGHRS and CDR2 as YFSETQ. Trimming removed 0 bases from V and 8 bases from J; junction bases left unmatched: 9. The CDR3 DNA sequence: TGCGCCAGCAGCTTGGGAGACAGGGGCGCGGGCGGCTACACCTTC. Translating it yields CASSLGDRGAGGYTF.

V usage is TRBV5-1 and J usage is TRBJ2-2; D possibly corresponds to TRBD2 (6 bases). Trimming stripped 0 bases from V and 2 bases from J, with 11 bases between. In germline, CDR1 is SGHRS, CDR2 YFSETQ. The CDR3 loop spans 16 amino acids. The CDR3 coding sequence is TGCGCCAGCAGCTTGGAGGGCGGGATCAACACCGGGGAGCTGTTTTTT. The encoded protein is CASSLEGGINTGELFF.

This chain joins TRBV6-5 and TRBJ2-7; TRBD1 matches 7 bases. CDR1 is MNHEY and CDR2 is SVGAGI in the germline V gene. The CDR3 has 15 amino acids. J lost 4 bases, V lost 1 base, and 7 bases had no gene match. As DNA, the CDR3 is TGTGCCAGCAGTTACTACTCAGGGACAGCATACGAGCAGTACTTC. It encodes CASSYYSGTAYEQYF.

The CDR3 region is CSVEGGVGYGYTF. The CDR3 DNA is TGCAGCGTTGAAGGGGGCGTCGGCTATGGCTACACCTTC. The chain carries TRBV29-1 and TRBJ1-2; TRBD1 might be the D (5 bases). Germline CDR1 SQVTM, CDR2 ANQGSEA. CDR3 length: 13 residues. Between the trimmed V and J ends, which lost 1 base and 4 bases, there was a span of 10 bases.

This chain joins TRBV7-9 and TRBJ1-2, with D possibly matching TRBD1 (5 bases). The germline gives CDR1 SEHNR, CDR2 FQNEAQ (reference sequence). The CDR3 length is 17 residues. Between the trimmed V and J ends, which lost 4 bases and 6 bases, there was a span of 24 bases. The CDR3 bases are TGTGCCAGCAGCTCCGAATTGAGATTGACAGACGTGGATGGCTACACCTTC. Translating it yields CASSSELRLTDVDGYTF.

The CDR3 sequence: CASSSRLAGGLVHEQFF. The CDR3 nucleotides read TGTGCCAGCAGCTCCCGACTAGCGGGAGGCTTAGTCCATGAGCAGTTCTTC. The chain carries TRBV7-9 and TRBJ2-1; 13 positions agree with TRBD2. V dropped 4 bases and J dropped 8; count of bases not matched to a gene: 11. This CDR3 contains 17 residues. Germline CDR1 is SEHNR and CDR2 is FQNEAQ (reference sequence).

This clone occurred a few times. This chain connects TRBV7-9 to TRBJ2-7, with 7 bases identical to TRBD2. V was clipped by 6 bases and J by 3 bases; unmatched bases: 8. Germline CDR1 SEHNR, CDR2 FQNEAQ (reference sequence). This CDR3 has 14 amino acids. Written as DNA, the CDR3 is TGTGCCAGCAGGGGGGAGGGTGGAGACTACGAGCAGTACTTC. This codes for CASRGEGGDYEQYF.

V usage is TRBV7-9 and J usage is TRBJ1-1; weak D call: TRBD1 (5 bases). This CDR3 has 14 amino acids. Trimming stripped 11 bases from V and 1 base from J, with 17 bases between. Germline lookup yields CDR1 SEHNR and CDR2 FQNEAQ (reference sequence). The CDR3 DNA reads TGTGCCCTTGACAAGGGGCAGACGAACACTGAAGCTTTCTTT. This translates into CALDKGQTNTEAFF.

This chain links TRBV5-6 with TRBJ2-7, with 8 bases matching TRBD2. The CDR3 runs 13 residues. The V gene end was trimmed by 6 bases and the J gene end by 3 bases; junction bases not matched to a gene: 5. Germline CDR1 and CDR2: SGHDT and YYEEEE. CDR3 nucleotides: TGTGCCAGCATTAGCGGGATGGGCTACGAGCAGTACTTC. Its translation is CASISGMGYEQYF.

The chain carries TRBV4-3 and TRBJ1-1, with unresolved D. V was trimmed by 0 bases and J by 6 bases, leaving 11 bases between them. CDR1 is LGHNA, CDR2 YSLEER, per germline. This CDR3 is built from 14 residues. CDR3 sequence: CASSQDQSASEAFF. Written as DNA, the CDR3 is TGCGCCAGCAGCCAAGATCAATCCGCGTCTGAAGCTTTCTTT.

Remarks on this clone: One end of the junction fails to match germline, which may point to a read error. V gene TRBV7-9 combines with J gene TRBJ2-7; no firm D call. CDR1 and CDR2 from the germline V gene are SEHNR and FQNEAQ (reference sequence). The length of the CDR3 is 14 residues. The CDR3: CSSSLVSSTYEQYF. Here the CDR3 DNA reads TGTTCCAGCAGCTTAGTGTCCAGTACCTACGAGCAGTACTTC.

The chain employs TRBV4-2 and TRBJ2-3; 13 nucleotides agree with TRBD2. Trimming cost V 0 bases and J 1 base; bases outside gene matches: 4. The CDR3 length is 18 residues. Germline values: CDR1 LGHNA, CDR2 YNFKEQ. The CDR3 coding sequence is TGTGCCAGCAGCCAAGATTTCACTAGCGGGAGGGGCACAGATACGCAGTATTTT. Translating it yields CASSQDFTSGRGTDTQYF.

The V and J genes are TRBV6-6 and TRBJ2-1; 7 bases align to TRBD2. The CDR3 runs 14 residues. Germline V gene sequence: CDR1 MNHNY, CDR2 SVGAGI (reference sequence). J lost 9 bases, V lost 2 bases, and 7 bases had no gene match. The CDR3, as DNA: TGTGCCAGCAGTTACCTCACTAGCGCGCGTGAGCAGTTCTTC. Protein: CASSYLTSAREQFF.

This chain uses TRBV30 with TRBJ2-7, with a possible D match to TRBD1 (6 bases). With 5 bases removed from V and 5 bases from J, the gap between germline ends came to 19 bases. The germline V gene encodes CDR1 GTSNPN and CDR2 SVGIG (reference sequence). This CDR3 is built from 14 residues. The CDR3 loop is CAWDFGDNLHEQYF. Written as DNA, the CDR3 is TGTGCCTGGGATTTTGGGGACAATCTCCACGAGCAGTACTTC.

This clone showed up just once. This chain links TRBV2 with TRBJ2-4, with 7 positions matching TRBD1. V shed 9 bases and J 0 bases; nucleotides not matched to a gene: 8. Germline V CDR1 and CDR2: SNHLY, FYNNEI. This CDR3 has 15 residues. CDR3 amino acids: CASGTDAKAKNIQYF. The DNA for the CDR3 is TGTGCCAGTGGGACAGATGCGAAAGCCAAAAACATTCAGTACTTC.